This T cell receptor beta chain originates from a study of cytomegalovirus exposure and HLA in healthy donors. Study observations and caveats: The tendency of first-cohort TCR clusters to co-occur in the 120 or so validation repertoires emerged from a later analysis.

CDR3 length: 17 residues. The V and J ends lost 5 bases and 0 bases respectively, with 17 bases between them. CDR1 is LNHDA, CDR2 SQIVND, per germline (reference sequence). Sequenced by immunoSEQ multiplex PCR; TCRdb stores in-frame clones only, minus some. The repertoire has about 220,000 clones, over 80% of them found once; the top ten carry 1.1%. In regard to this clone: Its target is not known.

This clonotype was sampled from a woman in her late teens or twenties in good health and CMV-seronegative. Sequenced: PBMCs. The rearrangement links TRBV19 to TRBJ1-5; D is unresolved. The CDR3 sequence is CASSAYTGIYSNQPQHF. CDR3 nucleotides: TGTGCCAGTAGTGCCTACACGGGAATCTATAGCAATCAGCCCCAGCATTTT.